These 8 T cell receptor beta chains originate from one sample sequenced in a study of blood T cell repertoires in COVID-19. Measured with immunoSEQ multiplex PCR; TCRdb has only the in-frame clones, and not every one. Of a few hundred thousand clones in the sample, around 89% were seen once. Sequenced input: peripheral blood. These receptors came from a woman aged 50 to 65 with COVID-19, enrolled during active disease.

This sequence joins TRBV7-2 and TRBJ2-5, with D maybe TRBD2 (5 bases). The CDR3 sequence is 14 residues long. V was trimmed by 7 bases and J by 5 bases, leaving 17 bases between them. CDR1 SGHTA and CDR2 FQGNSA come from the germline V gene. This CDR3 reads CASTLLPPGETQYF. The CDR3 nucleotides are TGTGCCAGCACCCTTCTCCCCCCGGGGGAGACCCAGTACTTC. The full variable domain, with the rest looked up from reference TRBV7-2 and TRBJ2-5, is GAGVSQSPSNKVTEKGKDVELRCDPISGHTALYWYRQSLGQGLEFLIYFQGNSAPDKSGLPSDRFSAERTGGSVSTLTIQRTQQEDSAVYLCASTLLPPGETQYFGPGTRLLVL.

The rearrangement joins TRBV2 to TRBJ2-3, with D maybe TRBD2 (5 bases). Germline assignment: CDR1 SNHLY and CDR2 FYNNEI. The CDR3 is 15 amino acids. V was trimmed by 1 base and J by 5 bases, leaving 13 bases between them. This CDR3 reads CASSEGTLRGDTQYF. Here the CDR3 DNA reads TGTGCCAGCAGTGAAGGTACTCTTCGGGGAGATACGCAGTATTTT. The variable domain in full, with the rest retrieved from reference TRBV2 and TRBJ2-3, is EPEVTQTPSHQVTQMGQEVILRCVPISNHLYFYWYRQILGQKVEFLVSFYNNEISEKSEIFDDQFSVERPDGSNFTLKIRSTKLEDSAMYFCASSEGTLRGDTQYFGPGTRLTVL.

Worth noting for this clone: The junction departs from germline at one end; a sequencing error may be responsible. This chain links TRBV20-1 with TRBJ1-1, with D hard to call. This CDR3 is built from 11 residues. Germline V gives CDR1 DFQATT, CDR2 SNEGSKA (reference sequence). In nucleotides, the CDR3 is TGCAGTACTAGAGAGAGGAATGAAGCTTTCTTT. Its translation: CSTRERNEAFF.

This clone occurred once. This CDR3 is CASSKAGHVGEKLFF. The CDR3 bases are TGCGCCAGCAGTAAGGCCGGACATGTCGGAGAAAAACTGTTTTTT. The chain has TRBV5-1 and TRBJ1-4; D might be TRBD1 (5 bases). Per germline, CDR1 SGHRS and CDR2 YFSETQ. The CDR3 length is 15 residues. The V end lost 5 bases, the J end lost 8 bases, and 19 bases lay between the germline ends.

This clone came up a few times. The J gene is TRBJ2-2, the V gene TRBV7-2; the match to TRBD2 covers 12 bases. The CDR3 sequence is 16 residues long. V dropped 5 bases and J dropped 6; count of bases not matched to a gene: 7. Germline V gene data show CDR1 as SGHTA and CDR2 as FQGNSA. CDR3 in amino acids: CASSPSGGALAGELFF. The DNA of the CDR3 is TGTGCCAGCAGCCCTAGCGGGGGGGCCCTAGCCGGGGAGCTGTTTTTT.

This clone was seen a few times. The chain links TRBV5-1 to TRBJ2-5; tentatively, D is TRBD2 (6 bases). V lost 4 bases and J lost 5, with 18 bases in between. The germline gives CDR1 SGHRS, CDR2 YFSETQ. The CDR3 is 15 amino acids. This CDR3 is CASSTGDTIGETQYF. CDR3 nucleotides: TGCGCCAGCAGCACGGGGGATACGATCGGGGAGACCCAGTACTTC.

With regard to this clone: This same CDR3 is encoded by further DNA sequences in the sample. The chain is built from TRBV15 and TRBJ1-1; 7 bases map to TRBD1. In germline, CDR1 is LNHNV, CDR2 YYDKDF (reference sequence). The CDR3 contains 15 residues. Unmatched junction bases numbered 5, after V lost 0 bases and J lost 4 bases. CDR3 amino acids: CATSRDRGQGTEAFF. Written as DNA, the CDR3 is TGTGCCACCAGCAGAGATAGGGGGCAGGGCACTGAAGCTTTCTTT.

This chain links TRBV19 with TRBJ2-5; the match to TRBD1 covers 8 bases. The CDR3 extends over 16 amino acids. The germline gives CDR1 LNHDA, CDR2 SQIVND (reference sequence). V dropped 5 bases and J dropped 4; count of bases not matched to a gene: 12. The CDR3 DNA reads TGTGCCAGTAGTGTCCTCAGGGGGCGCGGGGCAGAGACCCAGTACTTC. Translating gives CASSVLRGRGAETQYF.